Described below is a single TCR beta chain sequence and its context. Germline CDR1 reads MNHNS; CDR2 reads SASEGT. V trimming: 4 bases; J trimming: 2 bases; junction bases outside the gene matches: 17. The CDR3 extends over 19 amino acids. This record belongs to a study of blood T cell repertoires in COVID-19. The wider study: Material from acute and convalescent COVID-19 was sourced from the United States, Italy and Spain. T cells, B-cell-depleted T cells, or PBMCs supplied cDNA or gDNA.

Original methodology: By means of reference gene primer amplification, nucleated cell counts were estimated. TCRdb keeps only in-frame clones here, not all; method: immunoSEQ multiplex PCR. That table furnishes V, J and clone size, whereas the DNA furnished D and trimming. The top ten clones hold 2% to 3% of a sample with some 180,000 clones, more than 75% of them seen once. Input material: peripheral blood. The source of this sequence is a woman at least 80 years old with COVID-19, enrolled during active disease. The chain has TRBV6-1 and TRBJ1-2; 9 positions agree with TRBD1. The CDR3 nucleotides read TGTGCCAGCAGTGTTCCGGACGGGACAGGGCGATATCGAAACTATGGCTACACCTTC. It specifies CASSVPDGTGRYRNYGYTF.